The following is a T cell receptor (beta chain) sequence with its context. CDR1 and CDR2 (germline): MDHEN, SYDVKM. Trimming cost V 5 bases and J 4 bases, with 23 bases left between them. This CDR3 is built from 17 residues. Method: immunoSEQ multiplex PCR; TCRdb's copy keeps in-frame clones and lacks some. The sample consists of 150,000 to 200,000 clones, around four fifths of them appearing once. The sample is drawn from a study of blood T cell repertoires in COVID-19. The sample comprised PBMCs or T cells enriched from blood (not recorded which). The gene calls are TRBV28 and TRBJ1-2; tentative D call: TRBD1 (6 bases). This clonotype was sampled from a woman between 45 and 60 years old who had recovered from COVID-19. The CDR3: CASSRPPSMTGTYGYTF. DNA for the CDR3: TGTGCCAGCAGTCGCCCACCAAGCATGACAGGTACCTATGGCTACACCTTC.